Below are 5 T cell receptor beta chains sequenced from a single sample in a study of shared clonotypes between healthy human individuals. Data came from immunoSEQ multiplex PCR; TCRdb stores just in-frame clones and leaves some out. The profile covers 2 million to 2.5 million clones, with around 95% appearing a single time and roughly 0.13% taken by the ten largest. The source material was naive CD4+ T cells sorted from blood. Subset reported: CD45RA+ positively selected. These receptors all come from a man between 18 and 35 years old in good health.

The chain joins TRBV21-1 to TRBJ2-7. TRBV21-1 is annotated as a pseudogene. This CDR3 spans 14 amino acids. The CDR3 loop reads CASSKYGVGYEQYF. Written as DNA, the CDR3 is TGTGCCAGCAGCAAATATGGGGTGGGGTACGAGCAGTACTTC.

The chain combines TRBV5-1 with TRBJ2-4; a possible D gene is TRBD1 (6 bases). Germline CDR1 SGHRS, CDR2 YFSETQ. V was shortened by 0 bases and J by 6 bases, with 10 bases between the two germline ends. The CDR3 is 14 residues long. The DNA for the CDR3 is TGCGCCAGCAGCTTGGCAGGGGACCGAAACATTCAGTACTTC. It is translated as CASSLAGDRNIQYF.

Here the CDR3 reads CASSTSGTGAVNQPQHF. CDR3 nucleotides: TGTGCCAGCAGTACGTCCGGGACAGGGGCTGTCAATCAGCCCCAGCATTTT. The chain employs TRBV27 and TRBJ1-5, with TRBD1 matching over 10 bases. Germline CDR1 is MNHEY and CDR2 is SMNVEV (reference sequence). The CDR3 has 17 amino acids. J gave up 3 bases and V 5 bases, and 10 bases lay outside the gene matches.

Of note for this clone: A read error may produce the germline difference seen at one junction end. The V call is TRBV4-1, the J call TRBJ1-4; D is ambiguous. This CDR3 comprises 13 residues. Germline V gene sequence: CDR1 MGHRA, CDR2 YSYEKL. CDR3 residues: CASSLRTNEKLFF. As DNA, the CDR3 is TGCGCCAGCAGCCTCCGAACTAACGAAAAACTGTTTTTT.

This chain joins TRBV10-1 and TRBJ2-7; weak D call: TRBD2 (7 bases). Germline V lookup: CDR1 WNHNN, CDR2 SYGVQD (reference sequence). The V end lost 2 bases, the J end lost 6 bases, and 17 bases lay between the germline ends. The CDR3 contains 15 residues. The CDR3 nucleotides are TGCGCCAGCAGTGAGGGGCAGGGGACTACGTCCGAGCAGTACTTC. It translates to CASSEGQGTTSEQYF.